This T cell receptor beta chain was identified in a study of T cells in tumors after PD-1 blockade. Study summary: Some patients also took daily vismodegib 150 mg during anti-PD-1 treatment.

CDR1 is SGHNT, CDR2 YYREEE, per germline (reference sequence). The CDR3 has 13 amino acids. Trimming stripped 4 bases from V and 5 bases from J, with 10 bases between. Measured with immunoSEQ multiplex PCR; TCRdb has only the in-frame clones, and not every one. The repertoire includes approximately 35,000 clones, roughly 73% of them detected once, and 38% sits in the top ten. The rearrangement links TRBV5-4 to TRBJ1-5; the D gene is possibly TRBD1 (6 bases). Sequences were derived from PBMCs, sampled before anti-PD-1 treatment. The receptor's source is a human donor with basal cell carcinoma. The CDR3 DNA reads TGTGCCAGCAGCCTGAACAGGGATCAGCCCCAGCATTTT. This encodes CASSLNRDQPQHF.